This is a list of T cell receptor beta chains from one sample in a study of shared clonotypes between healthy human individuals. Sequenced by immunoSEQ multiplex PCR; TCRdb stores in-frame clones only, minus some. Here the sample spans 1.5 million to 2.5 million clones, roughly 94% being singletons. Sequencing was carried out using naive CD8+ T cells sorted from blood. Every receptor here comes from a man aged 18 to 35 in good health. Each CDR3 is given with its conserved first and last residue. D genes are given only for firm matches. Expanded clones are given a class, and other clones once, few, many or no size at all.

TRBD1,TRBV4-3,TRBJ2-7,NA,TGCGCCAGCAGCCAAGACCCGGGACAGTTGGCCTACGAGCAGTACTTC,CASSQDPGQLAYEQYF
NA,TRBV28,TRBJ2-7,NA,TGTGCCAGCAGTTTAAGGTTACGATCCTACGAGCAGTACTTC,CASSLRLRSYEQYF
NA,TRBV7-9,TRBJ1-1,NA,TGTGCCAGCAGCTTAGCTAGCCCTGAAGCTTTCTTT,CASSLASPEAFF
TRBD1,TRBV4-1,TRBJ2-7,NA,TGCGCCAGCAGCCAAGATGACAGGGGTTACGAGCAGTACTTC,CASSQDDRGYEQYF
NA,TRBV28,TRBJ2-7,NA,TGTGCCAGCAGTTTTAGATTGTCCAACGAGCAGTACTTC,CASSFRLSNEQYF
NA,TRBV7-9,TRBJ1-1,few,TGTGCCAGCAGCACCTGGGAACGGGACGCCGAAGCTTTCTTT,CASSTWERDAEAFF
NA,TRBV28,TRBJ2-7,NA,TGTGCCAGCAGCAGGGGCTTCTACGAGCAGTACTTC,CASSRGFYEQYF
NA,TRBV27,TRBJ1-1,NA,TGTGCCAGCAGTTTAATCCAGGGAGGAGACACTGAAGCTTTCTTT,CASSLIQGGDTEAFF
TRBD1,TRBV2,TRBJ2-5,NA,TGTGCCAGCAGAAACCCGACAGGGGGCGAGACCCAGTACTTC,CASRNPTGGETQYF
NA,TRBV6-5,TRBJ1-2,once,TGTGCCAGCAGTTACTGGGACGACGGCTACACCTTC,CASSYWDDGYTF
NA,TRBV5-6,TRBJ2-7,NA,TGTGCCAGCAGCCCGTTCTCGGGTAACTACGAGCAGTACTTC,CASSPFSGNYEQYF
NA,TRBV5-1,TRBJ2-3,NA,TGCGCCAGCAGCCCCGATAATGGGGGCACAGATACGCAGTATTTT,CASSPDNGGTDTQYF
NA,TRBV9,TRBJ2-3,NA,TGTGCCAGCAGCGTATGGCGAGGGGGTGGAGATACGCAGTATTTT,CASSVWRGGGDTQYF
TRBD1,TRBV6-1,TRBJ1-1,NA,TGTGCCAGCAGTGTTTGGCAGGGGGCAAACACTGAAGCTTTCTTT,CASSVWQGANTEAFF
NA,TRBV11-2,TRBJ1-3,NA,TGTGCCAGCAGCCCCGGGACGGCTGGAAACACCATATATTTT,CASSPGTAGNTIYF
NA,TRBV30,TRBJ2-1,NA,TGTGCCTGGACCTTGGGGAGGAGCTCCTACAATGAGCAGTTCTTC,CAWTLGRSSYNEQFF
NA,TRBV7-9,TRBJ1-1,NA,TGTGCCAGCAGCCCGGGTTCGCCGACTGAAGCTTTCTTT,CASSPGSPTEAFF
NA,TRBV7-2,TRBJ2-1,NA,TGTGCCAGCAGCTTTTCCAGGCCTCCCTACAATGAGCAGTTCTTC,CASSFSRPPYNEQFF
NA,TRBV9,TRBJ2-7,NA,TGTGCCAGCAGCCCTCATCGGGGGTGGGGGAGCTACGAGCAGTACTTC,CASSPHRGWGSYEQYF
TRBD1,TRBV5-6,TRBJ1-1,NA,TGTGCCAGCAGCGGGACAGTCCGGGGCACTGAAGCTTTCTTT,CASSGTVRGTEAFF
TRBD1,TRBV2,TRBJ1-1,NA,TGTGCCAGCGAGGACAGGGGCACTGAAGCTTTCTTT,CASEDRGTEAFF
NA,TRBV2,TRBJ2-5,NA,TGTGCCAGCAGGGACCAACCGGCAGGGGAGACCCAGTACTTC,CASRDQPAGETQYF
TRBD1,TRBV29-1,TRBJ2-7,NA,TGCAGCGTTGACGCCGGGACAGGGGGCCACGAGCAGTACTTC,CSVDAGTGGHEQYF
NA,TRBV4-1,TRBJ2-7,NA,TGCGCCAGCAGCCCAGTTGGGGAGTCTCCCTACGGGCAGTACTTC,CASSPVGESPYGQYF
TRBD2,TRBV7-9,TRBJ2-7,NA,TGTGCCAGCAGCGCTGGGACTAGCGGGAGCCACGAGCAGTACTTC,CASSAGTSGSHEQYF
NA,TRBV27,TRBJ2-1,NA,TGTGCCAGCAGTCCCCTGGTTTTCTATGAGCAGTTCTTC,CASSPLVFYEQFF
NA,TRBV5-5,TRBJ2-3,NA,TGTGCCAGCAGCTTTACAGGGCCAGGATCAGATACGCAGTATTTT,CASSFTGPGSDTQYF
TRBD1,TRBV6-5,TRBJ2-1,few,TGTGCCAGCAGTTACTCGACAGGGTACAATGAGCAGTTCTTC,CASSYSTGYNEQFF
NA,TRBV15,TRBJ2-1,NA,TGTGCCACCAGCAGAGATCGCATCAATGAGCAGTTCTTC,CATSRDRINEQFF
TRBD2,TRBV5-4,TRBJ2-2,NA,TGTGCCAGCAGCTCGGGACTAGCGGGGGAGCTGTTTTTT,CASSSGLAGELFF
TRBD1,TRBV19,TRBJ2-7,NA,TGTGCCAGTAAAACCGTCGCAGGGGGCGAAGTTAACGAGCAGTACTTC,CASKTVAGGEVNEQYF
NA,TRBV2,TRBJ1-1,once,TGTGCCAGCACGGACATGAACACTGAAGCTTTCTTT,CASTDMNTEAFF
NA,TRBV19,TRBJ1-6,once,TGTGCCAGTAGTATAATGGTCAATTCACCCCTCCACTTT,CASSIMVNSPLHF
NA,TRBV7-4,TRBJ1-5,NA,TGTGCCCCGAGCAGGCCGGGCAATCAGCCCCAGCATTTT,CAPSRPGNQPQHF
TRBD1,TRBV9,TRBJ1-1,NA,TGTGCCAGCAGCGCAGGGGGCCTTTTCGCCACTGAAGCTTTCTTT,CASSAGGLFATEAFF